The 25 T cell receptor beta chains reported below all come from one sample, sequenced in a study of T-cell memory formation after mild COVID-19. TCRdb redid the calling of the 5' RACE reads with MiXCR, one entry per CDR3 protein. The sample has 470,000 or so distinct CDR3 sequences, roughly 23% seen once. Sequences were obtained from PBMCs or a T cell subset sorted from them (not recorded which). These receptors were taken from an adult woman who had mild COVID-19 (a few samples of this study predate the infection). Cell type and time point are not known.

V usage is TRBV24-1 and J usage is TRBJ2-2, with D hard to call. Germline CDR1 and CDR2: KGHDR and SFDVKD. The CDR3 is made up of 11 amino acids. The V and J ends lost 9 bases and 4 bases respectively, with 5 bases between them. CDR3: CATGVTGELFF. Here the CDR3 DNA reads TGTGCCACCGGGGTCACCGGGGAGCTGTTTTTT.

This clonotype was counted between two and nine times. V usage is TRBV6-6 and J usage is TRBJ2-7; 8 bases agree with TRBD2. The CDR3 is 15 residues long. The germline CDR1 and CDR2 sequences are MNHNY and SVGAGI (reference sequence). V dropped 4 bases and J dropped 4; count of bases not matched to a gene: 9. The CDR3, as DNA: TGTGCCAGCAGTTCACTAGCGGCGGGAGGTTACGAGCAGTACTTC. Protein sequence: CASSSLAAGGYEQYF.

This chain uses TRBV15 with TRBJ2-3; 7 positions match TRBD1. The CDR3 extends over 18 amino acids. V was clipped by 0 bases and J by 4 bases; unmatched bases: 13. Germline CDR1 LNHNV, CDR2 YYDKDF (reference sequence). CDR3 DNA sequence: TGTGCCACCAGCAGAGATCTGAGGGGGACAGAAGCTTCAGATACGCAGTATTTT. It translates to CATSRDLRGTEASDTQYF.

The table lists this clonotype with a few counts. The CDR3 region has the DNA TGCGCCAGCAGCCAAGTAGGGTCAGGGGGATCGGGCTACACCTTC. Protein product: CASSQVGSGGSGYTF. This chain joins TRBV4-1 and TRBJ1-2, with 7 bases matching TRBD1. The CDR3 runs 15 residues. Germline loops: CDR1 MGHRA, CDR2 YSYEKL. V lost 1 base to trimming and J lost 8 bases; unmatched junction nucleotides: 10.

The gene calls are TRBV12-3 or TRBV12-4 and TRBJ2-5; 8 nucleotides align to TRBD1. J was trimmed by 4 bases and V by 5 bases; bases with no gene match: 3. The CDR3 contains 13 residues. The CDR3 sequence: CASSRDRLETQYF. Written as DNA, the CDR3 is TGTGCCAGCAGTAGGGACAGGTTAGAGACCCAGTACTTC.

The chain uses TRBV6-5 and TRBJ1-2; D is ambiguous. Germline V gene data show CDR1 as MNHEY and CDR2 as SVGAGI. The CDR3 loop spans 13 amino acids. V lost 1 base and J lost 8, with 11 bases in between. For the CDR3, the DNA is TGTGCCAGCAGTTACTTGGGTGCGGCCGGCTACACCTTC. Its translation is CASSYLGAAGYTF.

This chain links TRBV5-1 with TRBJ2-7; 7 nucleotides align to TRBD1. Germline CDR1 reads SGHRS; CDR2 reads YFSETQ. V was pared by 0 bases and J by 6 bases, with 6 bases of the junction left unmatched. The CDR3 extends over 14 amino acids. The CDR3 region is CASSLEGAFGEQYF. CDR3 DNA sequence: TGCGCCAGCAGCTTGGAGGGGGCCTTCGGCGAGCAGTACTTC. The full variable domain, in which reference TRBV5-1 and TRBJ2-7 provide the parts outside the CDR3, is KAGVTQTPRYLIKTRGQQVTLSCSPISGHRSVSWYQQTPGQGLQFLFEYFSETQRNKGNFPGRFSGRQFSNSRSEMNVSTLELGDSALYLCASSLEGAFGEQYFGPGTRLTVT.

This clonotype was detected a few times. This chain joins TRBV11-3 and TRBJ2-1; 8 bases align to TRBD2. Per the germline V gene, CDR1 is SGHNT and CDR2 is YENEEA. The length of the CDR3 is 16 residues. Losses at the gene ends were 5 bases for V and 4 bases for J; bases not matched to a gene: 10. As DNA, the CDR3 is TGTGCCAGCAGCCCCCGGAGAGCGGGGGATTACAATGAGCAGTTCTTC. Its translation: CASSPRRAGDYNEQFF.

This chain uses TRBV7-8 with TRBJ2-5; D possibly uses TRBD1 or TRBD2 (5 bases each). Germline V gene lookup returns CDR1 SGHVS and CDR2 FQNEAQ. This CDR3 region has 14 residues. V lost 1 base and J 4 bases, leaving 10 bases between the germline ends. CDR3 DNA sequence: TGTGCCAGCAGCTTAGAGGCCGGGACAGAGACCCAGTACTTC. Its protein product is CASSLEAGTETQYF.

The V gene is TRBV27, the J gene TRBJ1-6, with D possibly being TRBD1 (5 bases). Germline CDR1 MNHEY, CDR2 SMNVEV (reference sequence). V lost 3 bases and J 6 bases, leaving 9 bases between the germline ends. This CDR3 contains 14 residues. DNA of the CDR3: TGTGCCAGCAGTTTGACAGACTCTAATTCACCCCTCCACTTT. Protein: CASSLTDSNSPLHF.

The J gene is TRBJ2-1, the V gene TRBV23-1, with D uncertain. TRBV23-1 is assigned to the ORF class and has an uncertain function. V dropped 6 bases and J dropped 13 bases, with 10 bases sitting between them. The CDR3 has 10 amino acids. CDR3 nucleotides: TGCGCCAGCAGCCAGAAGTCACAGTTCTTC. This gives the protein CASSQKSQFF.

V is TRBV12-5 and J is TRBJ1-1; maybe TRBD1 (6 bases). V gave up 3 bases and J gave up 4 bases, with 9 bases separating them. Germline lookup yields CDR1 LGHNT and CDR2 FRNRAP. The CDR3 is made up of 13 amino acids. The CDR3 sequence: CASGLGGVTEAFF. The CDR3 DNA sequence: TGTGCTAGTGGTTTAGGGGGGGTCACTGAAGCTTTCTTT.

This clonotype was counted a few times. The genes are TRBV12-3 or TRBV12-4 and TRBJ2-7, with 8 bases lining up with TRBD1. After removal of 4 bases from V and 6 bases from J, the junction contained 8 bases not matched to a gene. The length of the CDR3 is 14 residues. DNA of the CDR3: TGTGCCAGCAGTTCCGGACAGGGAGAAGGCGAGCAGTACTTC. Translating gives CASSSGQGEGEQYF.

Only a few counts were recorded for this clonotype. The rearrangement uses TRBV12-3 or TRBV12-4 and TRBJ2-1; the D is unclear. This CDR3 spans 12 amino acids. Trimming pared 2 bases from V and 6 bases from J, leaving 5 bases between. The CDR3 bases are TGTGCCAGCAGTTTAATCCCCAATGAGCAGTTCTTC. It specifies CASSLIPNEQFF.

V gene TRBV20-1 combines with J gene TRBJ1-2, with 7 bases lining up with TRBD1. Germline V gene lookup returns CDR1 DFQATT and CDR2 SNEGSKA (reference sequence). Trimming at V came to 6 bases and at J to 0 bases, leaving 4 bases not matched to a gene. This CDR3 has 13 amino acids. In DNA form, the CDR3 reads TGCAGTGCCCAGGGGGGAGCTAACTATGGCTACACCTTC. Translated: CSAQGGANYGYTF.

The genes are TRBV5-1 and TRBJ2-5; 7 nucleotides agree with TRBD2. CDR3 size: 16 residues. The V gene end was trimmed by 1 base and the J gene end by 5 bases; junction bases not matched to a gene: 11. Germline V CDR1 and CDR2: SGHRS, YFSETQ. The CDR3 here is CASSLSGSAGRETQYF. The CDR3, as DNA: TGCGCCAGCAGCTTGTCTGGTTCAGCGGGGAGGGAGACCCAGTACTTC.

A few counts support this clonotype. The chain employs TRBV15 and TRBJ1-5; the match to TRBD1 covers 7 bases. CDR1 is LNHNV, CDR2 YYDKDF, per germline (reference sequence). With V trimmed by 8 bases and J by 2 bases, 9 bases remained unmatched. The CDR3 extends over 15 amino acids. Here the CDR3 DNA reads TGTGCCACCCGACAGGGAAGAGAAGGCAATCAGCCCCAGCATTTT. The encoded protein is CATRQGREGNQPQHF.

This clonotype was recorded a few times. The chain links TRBV5-5 to TRBJ2-3, with D perhaps assigned TRBD1 or TRBD2 (6 bases each). This CDR3 has 15 residues. Germline V gene lookup returns CDR1 SGHKS and CDR2 YYEKEE (reference sequence). The V and J ends lost 2 bases and 2 bases respectively, with 12 bases between them. This CDR3 reads CASSLGGSVTDTQYF. CDR3 nucleotides: TGTGCCAGCAGCTTAGGGGGGTCCGTCACAGATACGCAGTATTTT.

Concerning this clonotype: Sequence at one end of the junction differs from germline and may be a read error. The chain uses TRBV7-2 and TRBJ1-5; D possibly corresponds to TRBD1 (5 bases). The CDR3 sequence is 14 residues long. The V gene's germline CDR1 is SGHTA and CDR2 FQGNSA. DNA for the CDR3: TGTGCCAGCAGCTTATGGGGCGGGTCGATCCCCCTGAATTTT. Its protein product is CASSLWGGSIPLNF.

This clonotype showed up just a few times. This chain connects TRBV20-1 to TRBJ1-1; 7 bases fit TRBD1. V shed 6 bases and J 0 bases; nucleotides not matched to a gene: 4. From germline, CDR1 is DFQATT and CDR2 SNEGSKA (reference sequence). The CDR3 runs to 13 residues. DNA for the CDR3: TGCAGTGCGTGGGACAGCTTGAACACTGAAGCTTTCTTT. It specifies CSAWDSLNTEAFF.

This chain connects TRBV24-1 to TRBJ2-5, with D possibly TRBD1 on 5 matching bases. V was shortened by 3 bases and J by 2 bases, with 6 bases between the two germline ends. This CDR3 has 13 amino acids. Germline assignment: CDR1 KGHDR and CDR2 SFDVKD. CDR3 bases: TGTGCCACCAGTGATGACAGACAAGAGACCCAGTACTTC. Translated, it gives CATSDDRQETQYF.

This sequence joins TRBV5-1 and TRBJ1-1; a possible D gene is TRBD1 (6 bases). Germline lookup yields CDR1 SGHRS and CDR2 YFSETQ. The CDR3 spans 15 residues. Trimming shortened V by 0 bases and J by 1 base, and 10 bases separated the two germline ends. CDR3 region: CASSLAPGENTEAFF. In DNA form, the CDR3 reads TGCGCCAGCAGCTTGGCCCCAGGGGAGAACACTGAAGCTTTCTTT.

This clonotype turned up a few times. The rearrangement uses TRBV5-1 and TRBJ1-1; D is ambiguous. The V gene's germline CDR1 is SGHRS and CDR2 YFSETQ. The CDR3 totals 16 residues. Trimming removed 4 bases from V and 0 bases from J, with 16 bases in between. CDR3 sequence: CASSPSYLEVNTEAFF. The CDR3 DNA reads as TGCGCCAGCAGCCCGTCTTACCTGGAGGTGAACACTGAAGCTTTCTTT.

This clonotype was observed a few times. J is TRBJ1-1 and V is TRBV29-1; D might be TRBD1 (5 bases). Germline loops: CDR1 SQVTM, CDR2 ANQGSEA. The CDR3 covers 11 residues. Trimming pared 7 bases from V and 4 bases from J, leaving 10 bases between. The CDR3 region is CSGMGGTEAFF. CDR3 bases: TGCAGCGGGATGGGGGGCACTGAAGCTTTCTTT.

J is TRBJ1-1 and V is TRBV10-3; TRBD1 might be the D (5 bases). From germline, CDR1 is ENHRY and CDR2 SYGVKD. V was cut by 5 bases and J by 8 bases, with 12 bases left in between. The CDR3 has 12 amino acids. The CDR3 DNA sequence: TGTGCCATCAGTCCGGAGGCAGGGGAAGCTTTCTTT. Its translation is CAISPEAGEAFF.